The entry below gives a single TCR beta chain sequence along with its context. Its target is unknown. RNA transcripts gave rise to amplified TCR beta CDR3 regions. The TCR CDR3 was amplified in a first-round RT-PCR using the HTBI primer set. TCRdb re-derived calls from the multiplex PCR reads in MiXCR, one entry per CDR3 protein. The sample records 250,000 to 300,000 distinct CDR3 sequences, roughly 19% being singletons. The data originate from a study of T cells in Graves' hyperthyroidism and ophthalmopathy. Study as a whole: Peripheral blood was collected at initial diagnosis, before any treatment. Findings and caveats of the study: Ophthalmopathy was identified by the model a median approximately 6.9 months ahead of onset.

V dropped 8 bases and J dropped 2 bases, with 21 bases sitting between them. The CDR3 loop spans 15 amino acids. Germline V gene sequence: CDR1 DFQATT, CDR2 SNEGSKA (reference sequence). The TCR originated in a man in his fifties with Graves' ophthalmopathy. Sequencing was done on a sample of blood. The chain carries TRBV20-1 and TRBJ2-5; D may be TRBD2 (6 bases). CDR3 DNA sequence: TGCAGTCCCCGTGTGGGAGGTGGGCTTCAAGAGACCCAGTACTTC. As protein: CSPRVGGGLQETQYF.